This T cell receptor beta chain was documented in a study of control samples from healthy donors and cancer patients. Some clones are missing from TCRdb's copy, which holds only in-frame ones; the method was immunoSEQ multiplex PCR. The data show over 45,000 clones, around 90% seen once. V shed 0 bases and J shed 3 bases, with 6 bases lying between them. Looked up from germline, CDR1 is SGHDT and CDR2 is YYEEEE. The CDR3 is made up of 13 amino acids. The clonotype comes from a man aged 35 to 55 with colorectal cancer. The sequencing sample was made of PBMCs. This rearrangement joins TRBV5-6 to TRBJ1-2; D remains unclear. In DNA form, the CDR3 reads TGTGCCAGCAGCTTGGGGACGGACTATGGCTACACCTTC. It specifies CASSLGTDYGYTF.